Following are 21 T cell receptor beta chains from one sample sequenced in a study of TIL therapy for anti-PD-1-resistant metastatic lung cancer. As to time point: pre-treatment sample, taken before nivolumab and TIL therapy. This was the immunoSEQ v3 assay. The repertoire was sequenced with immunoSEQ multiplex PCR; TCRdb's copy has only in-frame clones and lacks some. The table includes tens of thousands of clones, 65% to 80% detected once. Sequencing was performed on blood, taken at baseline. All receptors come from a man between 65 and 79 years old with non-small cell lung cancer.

The CDR3 DNA reads as TGTGCCAGCAGCTCTAGCGGGGGCACAGATACGCAGTATTTT. It is translated as CASSSSGGTDTQYF. The chain is built from TRBV5-6 and TRBJ2-3, with 9 bases aligning to TRBD2. CDR3 length: 14 residues. V was pared by 3 bases and J by 1 base, with 0 bases of the junction left unmatched. Germline loops: CDR1 SGHDT, CDR2 YYEEEE.

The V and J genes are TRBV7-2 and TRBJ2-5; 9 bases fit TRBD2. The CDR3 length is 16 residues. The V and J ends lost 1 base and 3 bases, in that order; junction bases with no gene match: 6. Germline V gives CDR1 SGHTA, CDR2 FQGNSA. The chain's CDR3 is CASSLEVAGGKETQYF. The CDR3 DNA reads TGTGCCAGCAGCTTAGAAGTGGCGGGAGGGAAAGAGACCCAGTACTTC.

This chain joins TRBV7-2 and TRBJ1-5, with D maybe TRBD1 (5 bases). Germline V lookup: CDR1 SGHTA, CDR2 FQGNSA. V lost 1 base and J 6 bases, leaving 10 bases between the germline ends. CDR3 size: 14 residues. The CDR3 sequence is CASSLGRGGQPQHF. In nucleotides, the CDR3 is TGTGCCAGCAGCTTAGGGAGGGGAGGTCAGCCCCAGCATTTT.

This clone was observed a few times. The CDR3 DNA follows: TGTGCCAGCAGTGAAGATGACAGGATCAATCAGCCCCAGCATTTT. This sequence encodes CASSEDDRINQPQHF. The chain carries TRBV6-1 and TRBJ1-5; weak D call: TRBD1 (6 bases). This CDR3 contains 15 residues. Trimming pared 1 base from V and 3 bases from J, leaving 10 bases between. Germline CDR1 MNHNS, CDR2 SASEGT.

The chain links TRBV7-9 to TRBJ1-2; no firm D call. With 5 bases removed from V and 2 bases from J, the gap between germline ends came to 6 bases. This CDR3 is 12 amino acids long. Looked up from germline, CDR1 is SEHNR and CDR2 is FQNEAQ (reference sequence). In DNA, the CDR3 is TGTGCCAGCAGCAGCCCGAACTATGGCTACACCTTC. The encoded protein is CASSSPNYGYTF.

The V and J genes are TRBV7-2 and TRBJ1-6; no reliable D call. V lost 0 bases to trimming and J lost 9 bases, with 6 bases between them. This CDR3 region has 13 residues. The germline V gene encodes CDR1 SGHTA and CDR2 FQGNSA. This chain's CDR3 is CASSLASGSPLHF. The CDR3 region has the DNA TGTGCCAGCAGCTTAGCATCTGGTTCACCCCTCCACTTT.

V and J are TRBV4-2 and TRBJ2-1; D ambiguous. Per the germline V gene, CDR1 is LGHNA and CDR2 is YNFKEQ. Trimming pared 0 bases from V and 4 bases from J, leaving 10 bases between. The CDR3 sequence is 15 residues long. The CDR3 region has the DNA TGTGCCAGCAGCCAAGAGAGCCTTAATTACAATGAGCAGTTCTTC. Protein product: CASSQESLNYNEQFF.

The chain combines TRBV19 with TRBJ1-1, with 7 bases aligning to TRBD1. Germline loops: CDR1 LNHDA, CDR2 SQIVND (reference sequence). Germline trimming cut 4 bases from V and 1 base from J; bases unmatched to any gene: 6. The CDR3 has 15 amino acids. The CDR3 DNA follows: TGTGCCAGTAGTACCTCGACAGGGAGGAACACTGAAGCTTTCTTT. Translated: CASSTSTGRNTEAFF.

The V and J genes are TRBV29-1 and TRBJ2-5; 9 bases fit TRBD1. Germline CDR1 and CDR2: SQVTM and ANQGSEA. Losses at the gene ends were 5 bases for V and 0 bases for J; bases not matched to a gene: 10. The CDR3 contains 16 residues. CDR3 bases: TGCAGCGTTTCCCGTGGTACAGGGGGCGACCAAGAGACCCAGTACTTC. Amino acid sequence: CSVSRGTGGDQETQYF.

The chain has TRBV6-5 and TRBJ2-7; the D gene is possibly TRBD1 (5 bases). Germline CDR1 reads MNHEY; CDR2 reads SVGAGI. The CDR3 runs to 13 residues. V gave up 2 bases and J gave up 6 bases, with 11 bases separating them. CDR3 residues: CASSYLTGGEQYF. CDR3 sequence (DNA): TGTGCCAGCAGTTACCTAACAGGTGGCGAGCAGTACTTC.

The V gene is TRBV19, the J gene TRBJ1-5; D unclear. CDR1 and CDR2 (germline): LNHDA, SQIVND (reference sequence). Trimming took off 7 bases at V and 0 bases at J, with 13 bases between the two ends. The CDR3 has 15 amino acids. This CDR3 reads CASTLRSASNQPQHF. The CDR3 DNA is TGTGCCAGTACCTTAAGATCAGCTAGCAATCAGCCCCAGCATTTT.

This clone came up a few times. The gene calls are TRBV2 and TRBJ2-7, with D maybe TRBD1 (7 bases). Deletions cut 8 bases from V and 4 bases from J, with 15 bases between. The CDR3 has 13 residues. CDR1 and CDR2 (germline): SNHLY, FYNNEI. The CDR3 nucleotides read TGTGCCAGCGGGGCAGGGGGGCGATACGAGCAGTACTTC. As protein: CASGAGGRYEQYF. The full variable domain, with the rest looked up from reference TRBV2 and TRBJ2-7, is EPEVTQTPSHQVTQMGQEVILRCVPISNHLYFYWYRQILGQKVEFLVSFYNNEISEKSEIFDDQFSVERPDGSNFTLKIRSTKLEDSAMYFCASGAGGRYEQYFGPGTRLTVT.

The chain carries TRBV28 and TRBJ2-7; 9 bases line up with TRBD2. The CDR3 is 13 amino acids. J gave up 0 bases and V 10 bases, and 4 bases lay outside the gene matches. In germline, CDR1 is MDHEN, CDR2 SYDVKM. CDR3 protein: CATTSGNSYEQYF. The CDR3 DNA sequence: TGTGCCACGACTAGCGGAAACTCCTACGAGCAGTACTTC.

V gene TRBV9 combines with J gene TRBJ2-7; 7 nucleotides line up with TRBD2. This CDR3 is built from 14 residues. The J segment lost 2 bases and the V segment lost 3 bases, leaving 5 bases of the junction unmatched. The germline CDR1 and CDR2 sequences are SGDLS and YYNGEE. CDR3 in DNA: TGTGCCAGCAGCGCCGGTCTAGCGGCCTACGAGCAGTACTTC. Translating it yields CASSAGLAAYEQYF.

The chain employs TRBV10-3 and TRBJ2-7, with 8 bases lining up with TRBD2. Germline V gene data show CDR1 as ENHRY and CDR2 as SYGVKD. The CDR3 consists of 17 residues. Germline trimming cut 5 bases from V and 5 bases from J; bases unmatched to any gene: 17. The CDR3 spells CAISSPGLEEGRDEQYF. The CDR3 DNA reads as TGTGCCATCAGTTCACCGGGACTAGAAGAGGGCCGGGACGAGCAGTACTTC.

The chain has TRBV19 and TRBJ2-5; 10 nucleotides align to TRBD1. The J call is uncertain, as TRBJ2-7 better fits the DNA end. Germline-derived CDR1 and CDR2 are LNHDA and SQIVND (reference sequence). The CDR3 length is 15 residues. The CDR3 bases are TGTGCCAGTAGTGGAGTTGGGACAGGGGCCAACGAGCAGTACTTC. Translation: CASSGVGTGANEQYF.

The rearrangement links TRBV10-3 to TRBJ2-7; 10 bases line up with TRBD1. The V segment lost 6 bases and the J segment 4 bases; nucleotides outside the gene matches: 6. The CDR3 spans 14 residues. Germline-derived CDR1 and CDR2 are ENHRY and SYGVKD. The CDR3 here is CAISAGTGVYEQYF. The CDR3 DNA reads TGTGCCATCAGCGCCGGGACAGGGGTTTACGAGCAGTACTTC.

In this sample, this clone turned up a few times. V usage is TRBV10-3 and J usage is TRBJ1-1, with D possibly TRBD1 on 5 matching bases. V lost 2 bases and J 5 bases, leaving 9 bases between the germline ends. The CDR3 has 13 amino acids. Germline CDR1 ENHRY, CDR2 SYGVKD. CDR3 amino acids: CAISESRETEAFF. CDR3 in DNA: TGTGCCATCAGTGAGAGCAGGGAGACTGAAGCTTTCTTT.

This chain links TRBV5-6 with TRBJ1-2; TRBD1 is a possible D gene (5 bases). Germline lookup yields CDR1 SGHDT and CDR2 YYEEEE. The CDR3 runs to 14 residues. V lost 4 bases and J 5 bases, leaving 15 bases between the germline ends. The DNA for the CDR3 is TGTGCCAGCAGCGTGGACGGGGGATGGTATGGCTACACCTTC. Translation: CASSVDGGWYGYTF.

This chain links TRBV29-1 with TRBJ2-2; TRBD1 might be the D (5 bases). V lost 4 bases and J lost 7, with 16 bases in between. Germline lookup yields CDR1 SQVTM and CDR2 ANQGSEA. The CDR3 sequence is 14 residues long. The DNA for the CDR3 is TGCAGCGTTGTAATGCAGGGAATGGGCGGGGAGCTGTTTTTT. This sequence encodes CSVVMQGMGGELFF.

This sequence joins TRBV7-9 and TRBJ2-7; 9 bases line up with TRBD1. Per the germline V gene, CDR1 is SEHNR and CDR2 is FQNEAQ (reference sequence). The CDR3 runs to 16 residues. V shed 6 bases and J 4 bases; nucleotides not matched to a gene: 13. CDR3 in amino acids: CASSYTTGTGIYEQYF. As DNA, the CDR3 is TGTGCCAGCAGTTATACAACCGGGACAGGGATTTACGAGCAGTACTTC.